Listed below are T cell receptor beta chains from one sample, sequenced in a study of blood T cell repertoires in COVID-19. Produced via immunoSEQ multiplex PCR; TCRdb's table is partial and in-frame only. This sample yields over 40,000 clones, of which approximately 86% are seen a single time; about 4.2% belongs to the top ten. The specimen sequenced was peripheral blood. The receptors were gathered from an older man with active COVID-19. Each CDR3 is given with its conserved first and last residue. Each record gives: D gene, J gene, clone size, V gene, CDR3 DNA, CDR3 protein. The D gene is left open where the match is weak. Expanded clones are given a class, and other clones once, few, many or no size at all.

d_call: TRBD2
j_call: TRBJ2-3
clone_size: NA
v_call: TRBV19
cdr3_nt: TGTGCCAGTAGTTGGACTAGCGGGAGAACAGATACGCAGTATTTT
cdr3_aa: CASSWTSGRTDTQYF

d_call: NA
j_call: TRBJ1-2
clone_size: NA
v_call: TRBV18
cdr3_nt: TGTGCCAGCTCACCACCCGGGGGTCTTGGCTACACCTTC
cdr3_aa: CASSPPGGLGYTF

d_call: NA
j_call: TRBJ2-7
clone_size: once
v_call: TRBV11-2
cdr3_nt: TGTGCCAGCAGCTTAGAAGCCAGGGGTACCTACGAGCAGTACTTC
cdr3_aa: CASSLEARGTYEQYF

d_call: NA
j_call: TRBJ2-5
clone_size: NA
v_call: TRBV18
cdr3_nt: TGTGCCAGCTCACCACAGGTTTCGGGAGAAGAGACCCAGTACTTC
cdr3_aa: CASSPQVSGEETQYF

d_call: TRBD1
j_call: TRBJ2-3
clone_size: NA
v_call: TRBV24-1
cdr3_nt: TGTGCCACCAGTGAATACACAGGGGGGCGGAAAGATACGCAGTATTTT
cdr3_aa: CATSEYTGGRKDTQYF

d_call: NA
j_call: TRBJ2-7
clone_size: NA
v_call: TRBV21-1
cdr3_nt: TGTGCCAGCAGCACAGGCCAGATCCGGACGGAGGAGAGATCCTACGAGCAGTACTTC
cdr3_aa: CASSTGQIRTEERSYEQYF

d_call: TRBD1
j_call: TRBJ1-1
clone_size: NA
v_call: TRBV7-2
cdr3_nt: TGTGCCAGCAGCTTTGACAGGGTGGTGAACACTGAAGCTTTCTTT
cdr3_aa: CASSFDRVVNTEAFF

d_call: TRBD1
j_call: TRBJ2-7
clone_size: NA
v_call: TRBV9
cdr3_nt: TGTGCCAGCAGCGAGGGACAGGGTACCTACGAGCAGTACTTC
cdr3_aa: CASSEGQGTYEQYF

d_call: TRBD1
j_call: TRBJ2-2
clone_size: NA
v_call: TRBV10-3
cdr3_nt: TGTGCCATCAATGGACAGGGATCGGACACCGGGGAGCTGTTTTTT
cdr3_aa: CAINGQGSDTGELFF

d_call: TRBD2
j_call: TRBJ2-7
clone_size: NA
v_call: TRBV5-1
cdr3_nt: TGCGCCAGCAGCTCCTCTAGCGGGGGCGACGAGCAGTACTTC
cdr3_aa: CASSSSSGGDEQYF

d_call: NA
j_call: TRBJ2-3
clone_size: once
v_call: TRBV13
cdr3_nt: TGTGCCAGCAGCCCACTAGTCAACACAGATACGCAGTATTTT
cdr3_aa: CASSPLVNTDTQYF

d_call: TRBD1
j_call: TRBJ2-1
clone_size: NA
v_call: TRBV6-6
cdr3_nt: TGTGCCAGCAGTTTGGGACAGGCAGGCGGCAATGAGCAGTTCTTC
cdr3_aa: CASSLGQAGGNEQFF

d_call: NA
j_call: TRBJ2-3
clone_size: few
v_call: TRBV4-3
cdr3_nt: TGCGCCAGCAGCTCTGTAAAGAGGGATACGCAGTATTTT
cdr3_aa: CASSSVKRDTQYF

d_call: TRBD2
j_call: TRBJ2-3
clone_size: NA
v_call: TRBV19
cdr3_nt: TGTGCCACAAAGCCCCCCGGGGGAGGGCAGAATACGCAGTATTTT
cdr3_aa: CATKPPGGGQNTQYF

d_call: TRBD2
j_call: TRBJ2-1
clone_size: NA
v_call: TRBV4-3
cdr3_nt: TGCGCCAGCAGCCAAGATGAGTTCGGTGCTAGCGGGTGGCTAAACAATGAGCAGTTCTTC
cdr3_aa: CASSQDEFGASGWLNNEQFF

d_call: TRBD1
j_call: TRBJ1-1
clone_size: NA
v_call: TRBV6-5
cdr3_nt: TGTGCCAGCAGTTACCTTGGACAGGGGCCCACTGAAGCTTTCTTT
cdr3_aa: CASSYLGQGPTEAFF

d_call: TRBD2
j_call: TRBJ2-7
clone_size: NA
v_call: TRBV7-9
cdr3_nt: TGTGCCAGCAGCTTCGATAGCGGGAGTTACGAGCAGTACTTC
cdr3_aa: CASSFDSGSYEQYF

d_call: NA
j_call: TRBJ1-5
clone_size: NA
v_call: TRBV28
cdr3_nt: TGTGCTGGAGCAGGGCTTGACGATAGCAATCAGCCCCAGCATTTT
cdr3_aa: CAGAGLDDSNQPQHF

d_call: TRBD2
j_call: TRBJ2-7
clone_size: NA
v_call: TRBV4-1
cdr3_nt: TGCGCCAGCAGCCAAGTTTCTGGGGCGGGAGCTTACGAGCAGTACTTC
cdr3_aa: CASSQVSGAGAYEQYF

d_call: NA
j_call: TRBJ2-2
clone_size: NA
v_call: TRBV5-1
cdr3_nt: TGCGCCAGCAGCGTACAGGGTTCGAACACCGGGGAGCTGTTTTTT
cdr3_aa: CASSVQGSNTGELFF

d_call: TRBD1
j_call: TRBJ1-4
clone_size: NA
v_call: TRBV28
cdr3_nt: TGTGCCAGCAGTTTACCACAGGGGGCTGAAAAACTGTTTTTT
cdr3_aa: CASSLPQGAEKLFF

d_call: TRBD1
j_call: TRBJ1-1
clone_size: NA
v_call: TRBV6-2/TRBV6-3
cdr3_nt: TGTGCCAGCAGTTATCCTACCTCCAGGGGGAATGAAGCTTTCTTT
cdr3_aa: CASSYPTSRGNEAFF

d_call: TRBD1
j_call: TRBJ2-2
clone_size: once
v_call: TRBV10-3
cdr3_nt: TGTGCCTCCACGACAGGGAATCTCGCCATGGGGAACACCGGGGAGCTGTTTTTT
cdr3_aa: CASTTGNLAMGNTGELFF